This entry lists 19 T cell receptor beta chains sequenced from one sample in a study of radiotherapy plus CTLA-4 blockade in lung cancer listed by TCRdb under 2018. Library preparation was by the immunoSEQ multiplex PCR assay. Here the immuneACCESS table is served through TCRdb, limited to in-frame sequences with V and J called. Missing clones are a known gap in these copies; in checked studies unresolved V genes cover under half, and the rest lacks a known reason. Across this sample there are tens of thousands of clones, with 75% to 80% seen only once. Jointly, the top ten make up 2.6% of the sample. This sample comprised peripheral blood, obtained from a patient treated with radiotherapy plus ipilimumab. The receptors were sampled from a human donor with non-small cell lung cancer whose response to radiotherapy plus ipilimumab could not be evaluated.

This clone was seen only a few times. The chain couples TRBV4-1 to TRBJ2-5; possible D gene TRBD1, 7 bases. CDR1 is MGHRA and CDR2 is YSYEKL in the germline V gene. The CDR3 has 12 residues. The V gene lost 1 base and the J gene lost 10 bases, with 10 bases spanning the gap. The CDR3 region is CASSQGQGGQYF. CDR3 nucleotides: TGCGCCAGCAGCCAAGGGCAGGGGGGCCAGTACTTC.

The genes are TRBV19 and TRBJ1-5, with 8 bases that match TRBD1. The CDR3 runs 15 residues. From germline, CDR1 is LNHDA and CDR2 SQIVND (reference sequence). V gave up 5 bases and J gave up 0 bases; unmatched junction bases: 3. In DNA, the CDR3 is TGTGCCAGTAGTCAGGGGGCGAATAGCAATCAGCCCCAGCATTTT. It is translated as CASSQGANSNQPQHF. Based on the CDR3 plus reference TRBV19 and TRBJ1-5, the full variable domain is DGGITQSPKYLFRKEGQNVTLSCEQNLNHDAMYWYRQDPGQGLRLIYYSQIVNDFQKGDIAEGYSVSREKKESFPLTVTSAQKNPTAFYLCASSQGANSNQPQHFGDGTRLSIL.

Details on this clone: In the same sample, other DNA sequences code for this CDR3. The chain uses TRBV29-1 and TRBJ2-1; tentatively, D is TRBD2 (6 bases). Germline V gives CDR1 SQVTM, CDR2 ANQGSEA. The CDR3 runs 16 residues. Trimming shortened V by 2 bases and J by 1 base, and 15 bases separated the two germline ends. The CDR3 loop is CSVEPGTGESYNEQFF. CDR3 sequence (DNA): TGCAGCGTTGAACCCGGGACGGGGGAATCCTACAATGAGCAGTTCTTC.

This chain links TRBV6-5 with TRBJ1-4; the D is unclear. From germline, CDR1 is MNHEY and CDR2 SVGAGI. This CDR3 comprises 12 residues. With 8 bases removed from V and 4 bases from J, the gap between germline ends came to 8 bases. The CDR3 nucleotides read TGTGCCAGCCGTGCAGTTAATGAAAAACTGTTTTTT. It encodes CASRAVNEKLFF.

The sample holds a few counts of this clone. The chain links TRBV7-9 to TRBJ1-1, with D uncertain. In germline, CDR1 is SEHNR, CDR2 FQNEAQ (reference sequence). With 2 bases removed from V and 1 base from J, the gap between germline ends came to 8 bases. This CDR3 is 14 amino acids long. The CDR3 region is CASSLQAGNTEAFF. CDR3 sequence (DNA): TGTGCCAGCAGCTTACAGGCAGGGAACACTGAAGCTTTCTTT. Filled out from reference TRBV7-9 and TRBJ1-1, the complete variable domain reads DTGVSQNPRHKITKRGQNVTFRCDPISEHNRLYWYRQTLGQGPEFLTYFQNEAQLEKSRLLSDRFSAERPKGSFSTLEIQRTEQGDSAMYLCASSLQAGNTEAFFGQGTRLTVV.

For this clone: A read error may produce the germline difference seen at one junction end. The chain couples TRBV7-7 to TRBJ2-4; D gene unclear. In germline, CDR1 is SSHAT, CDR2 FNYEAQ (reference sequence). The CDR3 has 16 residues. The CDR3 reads CASSLEMGLAKNIQYF. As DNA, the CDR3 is TGTGCTAGCAGCTTAGAAATGGGCCTGGCCAAAAACATTCAGTACTTC. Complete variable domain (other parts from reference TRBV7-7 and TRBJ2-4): GAGVSQSPRYKVTKRGQDVTLRCDPISSHATLYWYQQALGQGPEFLTYFNYEAQPDKSGLPSDRFSAERPEGSISTLTIQRTEQRDSAMYRCASSLEMGLAKNIQYFGAGTRLSVL.

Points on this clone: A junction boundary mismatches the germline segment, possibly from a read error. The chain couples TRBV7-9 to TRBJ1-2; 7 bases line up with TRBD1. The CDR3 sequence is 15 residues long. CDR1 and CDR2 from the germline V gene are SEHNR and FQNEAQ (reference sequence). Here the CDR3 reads CASSLAQGGNYGYTF. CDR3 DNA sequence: TGTGCCAGCAGCCTAGCCCAGGGGGGCAACTATGGCTACACCTTC.

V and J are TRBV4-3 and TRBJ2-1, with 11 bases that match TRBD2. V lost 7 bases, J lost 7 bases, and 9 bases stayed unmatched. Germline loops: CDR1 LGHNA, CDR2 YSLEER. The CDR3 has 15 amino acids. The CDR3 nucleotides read TGCGCCAGCAATGCTAGACTAGCGGGAAATAATGAGCAGTTCTTC. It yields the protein CASNARLAGNNEQFF.

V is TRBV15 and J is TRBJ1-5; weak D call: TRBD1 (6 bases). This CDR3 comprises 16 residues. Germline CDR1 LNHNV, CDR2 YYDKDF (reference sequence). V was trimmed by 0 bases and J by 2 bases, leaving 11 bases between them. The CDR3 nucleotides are TGTGCCACCAGCAGAGACCAGGGGATTGGCAATCAGCCCCAGCATTTT. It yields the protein CATSRDQGIGNQPQHF.

CDR3 in amino acids: CASSLTGGGSQPQHF. DNA for the CDR3: TGCGCCAGCAGCTTGACAGGGGGAGGGAGTCAGCCCCAGCATTTT. The chain uses TRBV5-1 and TRBJ1-5, with 8 positions matching TRBD1. The CDR3 runs to 15 residues. V trimming: 1 base; J trimming: 6 bases; junction bases outside the gene matches: 6. Germline V CDR1 and CDR2: SGHRS, YFSETQ.

The CDR3 DNA sequence: TGTGCCACCAGCAGAGAAGCGGGAGCTGGAAACACCATATATTTT. It specifies CATSREAGAGNTIYF. The chain joins TRBV15 to TRBJ1-3; D is ambiguous. This CDR3 is 15 amino acids long. Trimming took 0 bases from V and 2 from J, leaving 8 bases between them. CDR1 and CDR2 (germline): LNHNV, YYDKDF (reference sequence).

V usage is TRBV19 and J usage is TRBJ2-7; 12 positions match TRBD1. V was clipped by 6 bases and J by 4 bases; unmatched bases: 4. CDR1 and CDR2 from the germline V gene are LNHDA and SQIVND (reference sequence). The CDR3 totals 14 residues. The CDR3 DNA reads TGTGCCAGTAGCGGGGACAGGGGGCTATACGAGCAGTACTTC. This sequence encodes CASSGDRGLYEQYF. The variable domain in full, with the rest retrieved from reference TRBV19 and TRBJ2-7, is DGGITQSPKYLFRKEGQNVTLSCEQNLNHDAMYWYRQDPGQGLRLIYYSQIVNDFQKGDIAEGYSVSREKKESFPLTVTSAQKNPTAFYLCASSGDRGLYEQYFGPGTRLTVT.

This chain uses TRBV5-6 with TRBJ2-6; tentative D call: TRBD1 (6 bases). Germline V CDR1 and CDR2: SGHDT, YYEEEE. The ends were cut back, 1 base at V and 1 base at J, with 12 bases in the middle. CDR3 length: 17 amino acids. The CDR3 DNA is TGTGCCAGCAGCTTGCAGGGGCTTCAATCTGGGGCCAACGTCCTGACTTTC. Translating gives CASSLQGLQSGANVLTF.

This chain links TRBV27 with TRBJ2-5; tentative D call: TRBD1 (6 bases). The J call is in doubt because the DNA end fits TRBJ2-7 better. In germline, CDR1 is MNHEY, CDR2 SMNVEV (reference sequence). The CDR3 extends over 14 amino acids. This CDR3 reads CASSKQGWSYEQYF. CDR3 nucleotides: TGTGCCAGCAGCAAACAGGGTTGGTCCTACGAGCAGTACTTC.

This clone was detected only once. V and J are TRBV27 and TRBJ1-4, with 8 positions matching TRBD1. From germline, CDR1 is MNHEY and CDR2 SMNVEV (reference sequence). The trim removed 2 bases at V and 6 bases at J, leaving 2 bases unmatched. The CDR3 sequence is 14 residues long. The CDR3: CASSLRQGHEKLFF. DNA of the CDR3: TGTGCCAGCAGTTTAAGACAGGGGCATGAAAAACTGTTTTTT.

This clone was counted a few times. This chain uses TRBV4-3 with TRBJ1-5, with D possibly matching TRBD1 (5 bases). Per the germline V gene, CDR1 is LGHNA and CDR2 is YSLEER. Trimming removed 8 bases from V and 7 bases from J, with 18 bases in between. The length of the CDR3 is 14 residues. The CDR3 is CASSAGRGEQPQHF. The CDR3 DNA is TGCGCCAGCTCCGCGGGACGAGGGGAACAGCCCCAGCATTTT.

DNA for the CDR3: TGTGCCAGCAGCTTTACCGGGACTAGCGGCCAAGAGACCCAGTACTTC. This translates into CASSFTGTSGQETQYF. The V gene is TRBV9, the J gene TRBJ2-5; 11 bases are a match to TRBD2. The CDR3 length is 16 residues. The V and J ends lost 4 bases and 1 base, in that order; junction bases with no gene match: 6. Per germline, CDR1 SGDLS and CDR2 YYNGEE.

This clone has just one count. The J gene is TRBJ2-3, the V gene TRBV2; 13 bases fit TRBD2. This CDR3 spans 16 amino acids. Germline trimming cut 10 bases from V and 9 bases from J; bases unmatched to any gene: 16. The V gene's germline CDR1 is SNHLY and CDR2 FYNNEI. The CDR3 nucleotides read TGTGCCACCCGGGACAGACTAGCGGGGGGAGGCCAGACGCAGTATTTT. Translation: CATRDRLAGGGQTQYF. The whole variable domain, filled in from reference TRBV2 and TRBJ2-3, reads EPEVTQTPSHQVTQMGQEVILRCVPISNHLYFYWYRQILGQKVEFLVSFYNNEISEKSEIFDDQFSVERPDGSNFTLKIRSTKLEDSAMYFCATRDRLAGGGQTQYFGPGTRLTVL.

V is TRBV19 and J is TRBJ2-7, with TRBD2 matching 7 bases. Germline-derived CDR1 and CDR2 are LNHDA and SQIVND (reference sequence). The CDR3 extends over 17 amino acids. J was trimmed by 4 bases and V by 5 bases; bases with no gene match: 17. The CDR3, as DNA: TGTGCCAGTAGTGCTCTCCCCTTCGTCGGGAGGTATTACGAGCAGTACTTC. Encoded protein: CASSALPFVGRYYEQYF.